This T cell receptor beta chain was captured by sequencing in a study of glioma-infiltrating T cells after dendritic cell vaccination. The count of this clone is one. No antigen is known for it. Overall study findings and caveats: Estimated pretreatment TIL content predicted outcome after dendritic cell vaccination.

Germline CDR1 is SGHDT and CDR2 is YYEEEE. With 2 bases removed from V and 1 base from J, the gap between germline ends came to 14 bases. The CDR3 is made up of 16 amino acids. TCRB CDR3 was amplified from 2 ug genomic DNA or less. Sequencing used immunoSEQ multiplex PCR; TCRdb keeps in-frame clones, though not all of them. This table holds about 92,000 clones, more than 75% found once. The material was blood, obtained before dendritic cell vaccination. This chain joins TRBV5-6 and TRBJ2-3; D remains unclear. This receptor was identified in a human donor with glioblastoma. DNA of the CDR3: TGTGCCAGCAGCTTCCCGAAAACATCAGGCACAGATACGCAGTATTTT. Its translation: CASSFPKTSGTDTQYF.